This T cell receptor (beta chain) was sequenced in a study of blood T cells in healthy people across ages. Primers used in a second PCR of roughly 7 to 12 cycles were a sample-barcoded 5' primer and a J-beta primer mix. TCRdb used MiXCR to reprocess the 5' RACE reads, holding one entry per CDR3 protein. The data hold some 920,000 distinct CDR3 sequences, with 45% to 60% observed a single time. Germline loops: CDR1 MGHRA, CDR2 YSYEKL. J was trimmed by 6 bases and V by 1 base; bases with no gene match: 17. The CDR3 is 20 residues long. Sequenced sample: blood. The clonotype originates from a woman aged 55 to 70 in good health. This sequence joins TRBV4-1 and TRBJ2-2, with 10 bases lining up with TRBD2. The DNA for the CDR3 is TGCGCCAGCAGCCAAGGAATTGCATATTCTGGGACTAGCGCAGCCGGGGAGCTGTTTTTT. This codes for CASSQGIAYSGTSAAGELFF.